The source of this T cell receptor beta chain is a study of T cell repertoires in cytomegalovirus infection. About the study: Shared public TCR beta signatures pointed to both CMV infection and a matching HLA type.

From the reads, TCRdb called clonotypes with MiXCR, one entry per CDR3 protein. This sample has around 290,000 distinct CDR3 sequences, with more than 20% found just once. This CDR3 has 15 residues. V shed 5 bases and J shed 5 bases, with 15 bases lying between them. Germline-derived CDR1 and CDR2 are SGHTA and FQGNSA. This clonotype was counted a few times. Its antigen is currently unknown. Study results and caveats: Cumulated frequencies of public TCR beta families served to identify carriers of CMV plus the relevant HLA. In two of eight donors, the top clonotype was HLA-C-restricted CMV-specific.

The sample comprised PBMCs. This chain connects TRBV7-2 to TRBJ2-2; maybe TRBD1 (6 bases). The sequence derives from a human donor in good health (CMV status not recorded). Some clones in this sample may be carry-over from other donors' samples. The CDR3 region has the DNA TGTGCCAGCAGCGCAAACAGGGAGCTTACCGGGGAGCTGTTTTTT. This translates into CASSANRELTGELFF.